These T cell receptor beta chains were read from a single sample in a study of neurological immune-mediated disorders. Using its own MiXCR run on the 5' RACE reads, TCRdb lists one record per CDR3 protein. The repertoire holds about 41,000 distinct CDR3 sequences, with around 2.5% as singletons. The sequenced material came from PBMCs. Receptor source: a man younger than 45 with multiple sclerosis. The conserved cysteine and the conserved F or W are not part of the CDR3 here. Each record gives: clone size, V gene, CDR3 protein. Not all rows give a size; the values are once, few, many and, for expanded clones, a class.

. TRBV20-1 SARVRDTNYEQY
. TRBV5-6 ASSWGVTIEYEQY
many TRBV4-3 ASSQGRELF
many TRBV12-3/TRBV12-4 ASSPGSNQPQH
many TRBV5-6 ASSLVPEGPYNEQF
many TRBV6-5 ASSYDGGPGYGYT
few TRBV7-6 ASSPGRGVTQY
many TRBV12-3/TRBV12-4 ASSASGYQRGELF
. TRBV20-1 SASPARNEQF
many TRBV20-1 SARGGTGNTEAF
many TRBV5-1 ASSLTSGVPYEQY
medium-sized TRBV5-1 ASSSGTGATGELF
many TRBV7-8 ASSLATSQSSYEQY
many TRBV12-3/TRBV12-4 ASSLSVGWAYNEQF
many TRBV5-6 ASSLGRGPVYGYT
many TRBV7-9 ASFYPRLAGRNEQF
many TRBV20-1 SATDRITEAF
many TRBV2 ASRQGGFSPLH
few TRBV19 ASEVKQGGTGELF
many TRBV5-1 ASSVGTDYGYT
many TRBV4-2 ASSLWTSPSTDTQY
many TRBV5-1 ASSYAGGEKLF
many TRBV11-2 ASSLDVGRGNTEAF
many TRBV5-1 ASSLDGFTEAF
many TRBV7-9 ASSPGQGTQETQY
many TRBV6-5 ASIEGTTQY
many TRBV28 ASSPSGTGGEETQY
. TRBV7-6 ASSQPGQGNGYT
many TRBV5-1 ASSLGLAEDNTDTQY
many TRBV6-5 ASSEQGPLTEAF
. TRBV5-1 ASRRYESPTGDGNTIY
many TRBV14 ASSQGVSYEQY
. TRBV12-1 ASSRPLGPYEQY
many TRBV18 ASSFPGTGHEQY
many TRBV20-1 SAREQGIDTQY
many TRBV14 ASSQELAGAQY
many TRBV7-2 ASSASGISTDTQY